Listed here is a single TCR beta chain. This clone appeared a single time. What antigen it recognizes has not been identified. No base qualities exist here, and no much larger clone lies one base off it. V and J are truncated by 0 bases and 8 bases respectively, leaving an intervening sequence of 10 bases. From the germline V gene, CDR1 is SGHNT and CDR2 is YENEEA. The cysteine opens and the phenylalanine closes a CDR3 of 14 amino acids. Only the CDR3 DNA is retained, 42 bases long and in frame from the first base. The entry originates in a study of blood T cell repertoires in COVID-19 (dated by TCRdb to the early 2020s). A note on the overall study: Samples from collaborators originated in the United States, Italy and Spain and spanned both the acute and convalescent phases of COVID-19. The dataset comprised deeply sampled blood TCRbeta repertoires from subjects exposed to, actively infected with, or recovered from COVID-19. Samples were obtained from the ongoing ImmuneRACE study (first 160 participants) and from over a thousand subjects provided by 6 global collaborators. The material from the prospective study consisted of cDNA or gDNA derived from T cells, B-cell-depleted T cells, or PBMCs. HLA class I and class II types, where available, came from metadata supplied by the sample provider rather than from assay-based typing. The repertoires were made available in a free public database intended to serve as a resource for research on the immune response to SARS-CoV-2. Nearly every sample came with metadata listing a de-identified subject ID, COVID-19 status, age in years and sex.

Here is what the overall study found, with its caveats: The quantity of clinical and demographic metadata differed by source and by participant and was supplied without curation.

One collaborating source in Seattle enrolled patients while the patients were actively infected and followed the patients over time throughout the course of disease. Collaborating institutions collected whole blood in K2EDTA tubes following their own protocols. For TCRbeta analysis, collaborator samples were shipped as frozen whole blood, as isolated PBMCs, or as DNA extracted from either sample type. TCRbeta CDR3 regions were amplified from genomic DNA by means of the immunoSEQ Assay, a bias-controlled multiplex PCR. Regarding the original processing steps: The number of nucleated cells in each sample was estimated by amplification of reference gene primers within the assay. To quantify the absolute abundance of each unique TCRbeta CDR3 rearrangement, sequence reads were collapsed and filtered. Productive Simpson clonality was computed per sample as the square root of Simpson's diversity index over productive rearrangements. TCRdb limited this immuneACCESS table to in-frame rearrangements with V and J called. A share of clones is missing; checked studies link under half to unresolved V genes, and the rest is unexplained. The DNA gave D and trimming, while V, J and clone size come from that table. The sample table shows roughly 200,000 clones, and about 81% are seen once. Of the sample, roughly 12% is held by the ten largest clones.

The chain couples TRBV11-3 to TRBJ1-4; the D gene is not confidently resolved. Sequenced sample: peripheral blood. The receptor's source is a woman aged 80 or over with COVID-19, enrolled during active disease. The CDR3 sequence is CASSLDPNGEKLFF. The bases are TGTGCCAGCAGCTTAGACCCCAATGGCGAAAAACTGTTTTTT.